This T cell receptor beta chain is from a study of blood T cell repertoires in COVID-19. Overall study context: COVID-19 samples collected from the United States, Italy and Spain covered acute and convalescent phases.

This CDR3 contains 11 residues. Germline assignment: CDR1 WSHSY and CDR2 SAAADI. Per the authors' pipeline: It was from reference gene primer amplification that nucleated cell counts were estimated. Sequencing used immunoSEQ multiplex PCR; TCRdb keeps in-frame clones, though not all of them. V and J calls and clone size are copied from that table; D and trimming were computed from the DNA. This sample has about 47,000 clones, with roughly four fifths found just once. As for this clone: One end of the junction fails to match germline, which may point to a read error.

This sequence was found in a man aged 60 to 75 with active COVID-19. The genes are TRBV10-2 and TRBJ1-1; D call uncertain. The sample consisted of peripheral blood. The CDR3 sequence: CASSENSEAFF. For the CDR3, the DNA is TGCGCCAGCAGTGAGAACAGTGAAGCTTTCTTT.